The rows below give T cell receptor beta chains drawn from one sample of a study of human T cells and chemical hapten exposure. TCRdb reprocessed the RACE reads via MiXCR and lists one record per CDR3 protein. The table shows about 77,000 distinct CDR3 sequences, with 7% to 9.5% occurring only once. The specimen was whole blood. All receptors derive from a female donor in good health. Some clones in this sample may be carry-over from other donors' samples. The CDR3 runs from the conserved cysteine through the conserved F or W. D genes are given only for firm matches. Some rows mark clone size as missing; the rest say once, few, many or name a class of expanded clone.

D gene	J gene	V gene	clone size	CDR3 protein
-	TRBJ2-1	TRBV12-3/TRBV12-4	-	CASSLIRGSYNEQFF
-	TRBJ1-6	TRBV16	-	CASRKWVPNSPLHF
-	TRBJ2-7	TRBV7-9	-	CASRTLDADYEQYF
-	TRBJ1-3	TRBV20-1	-	CSADLTGSGNTIYF
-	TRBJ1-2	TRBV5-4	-	CASSPITDYGYTF
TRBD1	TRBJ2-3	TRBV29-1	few	CSVGDRASGTQYF
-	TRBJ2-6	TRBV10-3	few	CAISEGYSSGANVLTF
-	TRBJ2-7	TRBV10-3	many	CAIRGGETHYEQYF
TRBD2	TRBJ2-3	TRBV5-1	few	CASSPSPAGNTDTQYF
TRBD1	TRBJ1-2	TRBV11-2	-	CASSYWTGESYGYTF
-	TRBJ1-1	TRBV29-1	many	CSGITRYTEAFF
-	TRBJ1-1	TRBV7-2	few	CASSLVPGVGTEAFF
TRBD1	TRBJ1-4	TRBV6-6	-	CASSRFTSAVSGGGGNEKLFF
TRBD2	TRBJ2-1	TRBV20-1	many	CSASMGRGGNEQFF
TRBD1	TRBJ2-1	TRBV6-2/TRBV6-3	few	CASSSPSIRGQFSYNEQFF
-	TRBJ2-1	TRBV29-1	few	CSFRTLVADNEQFF
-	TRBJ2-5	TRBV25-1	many	CASSDRSFTYQETQYF
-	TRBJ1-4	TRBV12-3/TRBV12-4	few	CASSRGTHNEKLFF
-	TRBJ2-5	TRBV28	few	CASSLGGAGKETQYF
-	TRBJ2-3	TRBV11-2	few	CASSPTAGSTDTQYF
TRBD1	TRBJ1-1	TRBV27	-	CASSGTGVNTEAFF
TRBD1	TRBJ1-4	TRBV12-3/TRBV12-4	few	CASSLGQAATEKLFF
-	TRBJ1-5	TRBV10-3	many	CAISDGQSNQPQHF
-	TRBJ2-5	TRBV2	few	CATEGQQETQYF
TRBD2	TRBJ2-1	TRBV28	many	CASSLTGGAYNEQFF
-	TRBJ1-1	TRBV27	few	CASSSTRYSTEAFF
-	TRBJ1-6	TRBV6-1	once	CASSEQVSNSPLHF
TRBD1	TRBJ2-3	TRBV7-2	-	CASKTRGIDTQYF
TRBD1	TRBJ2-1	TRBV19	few	CASSIVGTGSYNEQFF
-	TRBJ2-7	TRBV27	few	CASKFTGLNYEQYF
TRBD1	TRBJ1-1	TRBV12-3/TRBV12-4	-	CASTYGQDNAEAFF
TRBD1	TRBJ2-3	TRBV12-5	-	CASGPGTAGRGDTQYF
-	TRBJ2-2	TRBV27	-	CASSLHLSAGELFF
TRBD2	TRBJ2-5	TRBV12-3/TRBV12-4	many	CASSGRELLAGGVKTQYF
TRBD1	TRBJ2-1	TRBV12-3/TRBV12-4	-	CASSFLSGQGDNEQFF
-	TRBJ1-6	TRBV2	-	CASSPGLPLHF
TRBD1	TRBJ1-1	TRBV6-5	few	CASSYSNLRGRMVVTEAFF
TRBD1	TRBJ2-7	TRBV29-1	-	CSAEQGVGSYEQYF
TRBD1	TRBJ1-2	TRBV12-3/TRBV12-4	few	CASSLAVNRGLRPDGYTF
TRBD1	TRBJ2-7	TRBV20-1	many	CSARRDREWIEQYF
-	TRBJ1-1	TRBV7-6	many	CASTQPGWNTEAFF
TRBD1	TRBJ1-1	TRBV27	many	CASSLRTGTGSLGTEAFF
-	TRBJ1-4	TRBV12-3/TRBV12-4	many	CASSLRAVRSEKLFF
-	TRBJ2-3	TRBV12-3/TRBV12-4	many	CASSSPPRGTDTQYF
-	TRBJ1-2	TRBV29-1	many	CSVGVRGGYTF
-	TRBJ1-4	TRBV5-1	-	CASSLVFGGMDEKLFF
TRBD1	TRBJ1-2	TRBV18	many	CASSPGTGTFNYGYTF
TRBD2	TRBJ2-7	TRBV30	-	CAWRRLAGDFPPYEQYF
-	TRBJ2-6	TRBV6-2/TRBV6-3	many	CASSYSQSGANVLTF
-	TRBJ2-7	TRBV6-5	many	CASSYVGADEQYF
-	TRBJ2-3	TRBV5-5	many	CASSPAGSRGDTQYF
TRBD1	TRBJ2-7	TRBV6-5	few	CAGWTGAQQYEQYF
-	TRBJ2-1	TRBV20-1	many	CSAPRGQFF
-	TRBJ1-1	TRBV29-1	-	CNVWGMNTEAFF
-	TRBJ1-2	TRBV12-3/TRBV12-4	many	CASRAPRLGDTF